The 32 T cell receptor beta chains in this list originate from one sample, sequenced in a study of CD8+CD57+ T cells in acquired aplastic anemia. Profiles of TCR beta VDJ and CDR3 were generated from a genomic DNA template. MiXCR, run by TCRdb on the reads, gives a single entry per CDR3 protein. The sample holds 200,000 or so distinct CDR3 sequences; 64% are singletons and the top ten take around 45%. Material for sequencing was sorted CD4+, CD8+, or CD8+CD57+ T cells (not recorded which) from PBMCs. The origin of the receptors is a human donor with severe aplastic anemia or a healthy control (not recorded which).

The chain recombines TRBV19 with TRBJ2-2; D gene unclear. CDR3 length: 14 amino acids. Trimming left V 9 bases short and J 0 bases short, with 11 bases between. From germline, CDR1 is LNHDA and CDR2 SQIVND (reference sequence). The CDR3 DNA follows: TGTGCCAGCCAAGTTACCGCGAACACCGGGGAGCTGTTTTTT. This translates into CASQVTANTGELFF.

This clonotype has more than one count but fewer than ten. The chain uses TRBV12-3 or TRBV12-4 and TRBJ2-7, with 14 nucleotides matching TRBD2. V dropped 1 base and J dropped 3; count of bases not matched to a gene: 8. This CDR3 contains 18 residues. The CDR3 here is CASSLGLAGGPLVYEQYF. In DNA, the CDR3 is TGTGCCAGCAGTTTAGGACTAGCGGGAGGGCCGTTGGTCTACGAGCAGTACTTC.

This clonotype has a count of ten or more. The chain is built from TRBV7-3 and TRBJ2-3; 10 bases match TRBD2. Looked up from germline, CDR1 is SGHTA and CDR2 is FQGTGA. Trimming at V came to 5 bases and at J to 3 bases, leaving 8 bases not matched to a gene. There are 16 residues in the CDR3. The CDR3 DNA reads as TGTGCCAGCAGCCCAATAGCGGGGGGCGGGACAGATACGCAGTATTTT. This translates into CASSPIAGGGTDTQYF.

In its sample, this clonotype was seen many times. The rearrangement links TRBV6-2 or TRBV6-3 to TRBJ2-7; 7 nucleotides line up with TRBD2. The CDR3 consists of 13 residues. CDR1 is MNHEY and CDR2 is SVGEGT in the germline V gene. Trimming removed 10 bases from V and 2 bases from J; junction bases left unmatched: 8. CDR3 loop: CATQGLLPYEQYF. CDR3 coding DNA: TGTGCCACCCAGGGACTACTCCCCTACGAGCAGTACTTC.

V is TRBV9 and J is TRBJ2-5; tentatively, D is TRBD2 (6 bases). Germline CDR1 is SGDLS and CDR2 is YYNGEE. This CDR3 comprises 15 residues. V was shortened by 0 bases and J by 2 bases, with 11 bases between the two germline ends. The CDR3 nucleotides read TGTGCCAGCAGCGTAGGGGGGGTCTATCAAGAGACCCAGTACTTC. Its translation is CASSVGGVYQETQYF.

The chain employs TRBV7-3 and TRBJ2-5, with TRBD2 matching over 8 bases. The CDR3 loop spans 16 amino acids. The trim removed 3 bases at V and 6 bases at J, leaving 12 bases unmatched. Germline loops: CDR1 SGHTA, CDR2 FQGTGA. This chain's CDR3 is CASSLASSGYAKTQYF. CDR3 nucleotides: TGTGCCAGCAGCTTGGCCTCTAGCGGGTATGCGAAGACCCAGTACTTC.

V is TRBV7-9 and J is TRBJ2-5, with TRBD2 as a possible D gene (5 bases). The CDR3 length is 13 residues. Germline values: CDR1 SEHNR, CDR2 FQNEAQ (reference sequence). Trimming removed 5 bases at V and 3 bases at J, with 10 bases between. This chain's CDR3 is CASSLDYKETQYF. CDR3 DNA: TGTGCCAGCAGCCTAGACTATAAAGAGACCCAGTACTTC.

This clonotype has ten or more counts. The chain has TRBV19 and TRBJ1-6; D gene ambiguous. The ends were cut back, 1 base at V and 5 bases at J, with 6 bases in the middle. This CDR3 spans 14 amino acids. From germline, CDR1 is LNHDA and CDR2 SQIVND (reference sequence). The CDR3 loop is CASSIGENNSPLHF. The CDR3 DNA reads as TGTGCCAGTAGTATAGGAGAAAATAATTCACCCCTCCACTTT.

About this clonotype: This may stem from a read error, because a much larger clone lies one nucleotide away. The chain has TRBV4-1 and TRBJ1-3; D gene uncertain. The V gene's germline CDR1 is MGHRA and CDR2 YSYEKL. Deletions cut 4 bases from V and 0 bases from J, with 13 bases between. This CDR3 comprises 16 residues. The CDR3, as DNA: TGCGCCAGCAGCCCCGGACGGGCAGTCTCTGGAAACACCATATATTTT. Protein sequence: CASSPGRAVSGNTIYF.

V and J are TRBV20-1 and TRBJ1-2; possible D gene TRBD1, 6 bases. The CDR3 totals 14 residues. V dropped 7 bases and J dropped 0 bases, with 15 bases sitting between them. Germline V gives CDR1 DFQATT, CDR2 SNEGSKA (reference sequence). The CDR3 coding sequence is TGCAGTGTACAGGGAAAGGCTCCTAACTATGGCTACACCTTC. It encodes CSVQGKAPNYGYTF.

The chain combines TRBV2 with TRBJ2-7; 10 nucleotides align to TRBD2. The V gene end was trimmed by 3 bases and the J gene end by 5 bases; junction bases not matched to a gene: 7. Per germline, CDR1 SNHLY and CDR2 FYNNEI. The CDR3 consists of 15 residues. CDR3 sequence (DNA): TGTGCCAGCAGTGATCCAGCTAGCGGGAGCCACGAGCAGTACTTC. Its protein is CASSDPASGSHEQYF.

V usage is TRBV20-1 and J usage is TRBJ2-5, with 11 bases that match TRBD2. V gave up 0 bases and J gave up 1 base; unmatched junction bases: 1. This CDR3 has 15 residues. Germline CDR1 is DFQATT and CDR2 is SNEGSKA (reference sequence). The DNA for the CDR3 is TGCAGTGCTAGAGATAGCGGGGGGGTCCAAGAGACCCAGTACTTC. It is translated as CSARDSGGVQETQYF.

The chain uses TRBV7-9 and TRBJ2-5, with D perhaps matching TRBD1 or TRBD2 (6 bases each). CDR1 and CDR2 from the germline V gene are SEHNR and FQNEAQ (reference sequence). The CDR3 runs 19 residues. The V and J ends lost 6 bases and 5 bases respectively, with 31 bases between them. The CDR3 region is CASSLDSPPFGGQPETQYF. The DNA of the CDR3 is TGTGCCAGCAGTTTGGACTCCCCACCGTTCGGGGGCCAGCCGGAGACCCAGTACTTC. Full variable domain (outside the CDR3, taken from reference TRBV7-9 and TRBJ2-5): DTGVSQNPRHKITKRGQNVTFRCDPISEHNRLYWYRQTLGQGPEFLTYFQNEAQLEKSRLLSDRFSAERPKGSFSTLEIQRTEQGDSAMYLCASSLDSPPFGGQPETQYFGPGTRLLVL.

This clonotype has a handful of counts. This may stem from a read error, because a much larger clone lies one nucleotide away. The chain combines TRBV6-5 with TRBJ1-2; D is undetermined. Germline V CDR1 and CDR2: MNHEY, SVGAGI. This CDR3 has 13 amino acids. The CDR3 region has the DNA TGTGCCAGCAGTTATTCAGGTGTTGAGGGCTGCACCTTC. This encodes CASSYSGVEGCTF.

The rearrangement links TRBV20-1 to TRBJ2-1; TRBD1 matches 10 bases. V shed 2 bases, J shed 2 bases, and the junction held 18 bases outside the gene matches. This CDR3 spans 20 amino acids. The germline V gene encodes CDR1 DFQATT and CDR2 SNEGSKA (reference sequence). CDR3 residues: CSARFGESFGDRGTYNEQFF. The CDR3 nucleotides are TGCAGTGCTAGATTCGGAGAATCTTTTGGGGACAGGGGTACCTACAATGAGCAGTTCTTC.

The CDR3 here is CATSDPWGAGDTQYF. The CDR3 nucleotides read TGTGCCACCAGTGATCCCTGGGGGGCGGGAGATACGCAGTATTTT. The chain employs TRBV24-1 and TRBJ2-3; D may be TRBD1 or TRBD2 (6 bases each). Germline-derived CDR1 and CDR2 are KGHDR and SFDVKD. The ends were cut back, 3 bases at V and 5 bases at J, with 14 bases in the middle. The CDR3 runs to 15 residues.

The rearrangement joins TRBV24-1 to TRBJ2-7; 7 bases agree with TRBD1. Trimming removed 4 bases from V and 5 bases from J; junction bases left unmatched: 7. CDR1 is KGHDR, CDR2 SFDVKD, per germline. This CDR3 is 14 amino acids long. The CDR3, as DNA: TGTGCCACCAGTGACTGGGACAGATTCAACGAGCAGTACTTC. This translates into CATSDWDRFNEQYF.

V and J are TRBV20-1 and TRBJ2-7; 11 bases are shared with TRBD1. CDR1 is DFQATT and CDR2 is SNEGSKA in the germline V gene (reference sequence). V shed 6 bases, J shed 3 bases, and the junction held 10 bases outside the gene matches. The CDR3 is 15 amino acids. CDR3 sequence: CSAEIRDRGGYEQYF. DNA for the CDR3: TGCAGTGCGGAAATCCGGGACAGGGGGGGCTACGAGCAGTACTTC.

The chain uses TRBV27 and TRBJ2-7, with a weak D call TRBD1 (5 bases). V was trimmed by 5 bases and J by 5 bases, leaving 7 bases between them. Germline CDR1 MNHEY, CDR2 SMNVEV (reference sequence). This CDR3 contains 11 residues. Here the CDR3 DNA reads TGTGCCAGCAGTGGACACCACGAGCAGTACTTC. Protein product: CASSGHHEQYF.

The rearrangement uses TRBV7-2 and TRBJ2-7; D not resolved. V was cut by 6 bases and J by 6 bases, with 15 bases left in between. This CDR3 contains 13 residues. Germline V lookup: CDR1 SGHTA, CDR2 FQGNSA. CDR3 amino acids: CASSLMVPGEQYF. CDR3 in DNA: TGTGCCAGCAGTTTAATGGTCCCGGGCGAGCAGTACTTC.

This clonotype was counted between two and nine times. The J gene is TRBJ1-1, the V gene TRBV29-1; D may be TRBD1 (5 bases). V gave up 4 bases and J gave up 4 bases, with 13 bases separating them. This CDR3 has 13 residues. Germline CDR1 reads SQVTM; CDR2 reads ANQGSEA. The CDR3 reads CSVVGVGGTEAFF. Here the CDR3 DNA reads TGCAGCGTTGTGGGGGTGGGGGGCACTGAAGCTTTCTTT.

The V and J genes are TRBV7-2 and TRBJ1-2, with D perhaps matching TRBD1 (6 bases). This CDR3 is 14 amino acids long. From germline, CDR1 is SGHTA and CDR2 FQGNSA. V was pared by 1 base and J by 4 bases, with 10 bases between. CDR3 sequence reads: CASSLDARGYGYTF. The DNA for the CDR3 is TGTGCCAGCAGCTTAGACGCCAGGGGCTATGGCTACACCTTC.

The chain couples TRBV7-8 to TRBJ2-3; TRBD2 aligns across 8 bases. CDR1 SGHVS and CDR2 FQNEAQ come from the germline V gene. The CDR3 runs 15 residues. Trimming cost V 3 bases and J 4 bases; bases outside gene matches: 6. CDR3 nucleotides: TGTGCCAGCAGCTTGCGGCTAGCGGGTCCAGATACGCAGTATTTT. Translation gives CASSLRLAGPDTQYF.

CDR3 amino acids: CSAREGALYNEQFF. CDR3 bases: TGCAGTGCTAGGGAGGGAGCCCTCTACAATGAGCAGTTCTTC. The chain couples TRBV20-1 to TRBJ2-1, with D possibly being TRBD2 (6 bases). This CDR3 is 14 amino acids long. Trimming took off 3 bases at V and 3 bases at J, with 12 bases between the two ends. Per germline, CDR1 DFQATT and CDR2 SNEGSKA (reference sequence).

This clonotype was observed many times. CDR3 DNA: TGTGCCAGTAGTATCGAGGGAGTTACGCAGTATTTT. Encoded protein: CASSIEGVTQYF. The chain combines TRBV19 with TRBJ2-3, with D perhaps TRBD2 (5 bases). V shed 3 bases and J shed 8 bases, with 9 bases lying between them. CDR3 length: 12 residues. Germline CDR1 is LNHDA and CDR2 is SQIVND (reference sequence).

As to this clonotype: The conserved phenylalanine or tryptophan is not found at the CDR3 terminus, so this likely reflects a read error. Here the CDR3 DNA reads TGTGCCAGAGCGGAGGCAGGGGAGGACGAGCAGTACCTC. It translates to CARAEAGEDEQYL. V usage is TRBV2 and J usage is TRBJ2-7; D may be TRBD1 or TRBD2 (6 bases each). CDR3 length: 13 amino acids. With 9 bases removed from V and 5 bases from J, the gap between germline ends came to 17 bases. Germline V lookup: CDR1 SNHLY, CDR2 FYNNEI.

This chain joins TRBV10-2 and TRBJ1-4; 11 bases align to TRBD1. V shed 5 bases, J shed 1 base, and the junction held 9 bases outside the gene matches. CDR1 is WSHSY and CDR2 is SAAADI in the germline V gene. This CDR3 has 18 residues. CDR3 nucleotides: TGCGCCAGCAGTTACTCGAGGGACAGGGGGGTAACTAATGAAAAACTGTTTTTT. Its translation is CASSYSRDRGVTNEKLFF.

The chain recombines TRBV4-1 with TRBJ1-2, with 8 bases aligning to TRBD1. The junction had 8 bases not matched to a gene; V was cut back by 4 bases and J by 4 bases. The CDR3 covers 15 residues. The germline CDR1 and CDR2 sequences are MGHRA and YSYEKL. CDR3 region: CASSPNRGISYGYTF. The CDR3 nucleotides read TGCGCCAGCAGCCCAAACAGGGGGATAAGCTATGGCTACACCTTC.

The rearrangement joins TRBV29-1 to TRBJ2-7, with D possibly TRBD2 on 7 matching bases. The CDR3 is 14 residues long. The V and J ends lost 6 bases and 9 bases respectively, with 24 bases between them. Per germline, CDR1 SQVTM and CDR2 ANQGSEA. CDR3 loop: CSVGRRGALEGQYF. The CDR3 DNA reads as TGCAGCGTCGGCCGTCGGGGGGCCCTTGAGGGGCAGTACTTC.

This clonotype has a count of ten or more. The rearrangement joins TRBV7-6 to TRBJ2-3; D remains ambiguous. This CDR3 is 14 amino acids long. V dropped 4 bases and J dropped 1 base, with 9 bases sitting between them. CDR1 is SGHVS and CDR2 is FNYEAQ in the germline V gene. CDR3 coding DNA: TGTGCCAGCAGCTCTGGAGCCGGCACAGATACGCAGTATTTT. It codes for CASSSGAGTDTQYF.

This clonotype was counted at least ten times. The genes are TRBV6-6 and TRBJ2-3; 8 positions match TRBD2. J was trimmed by 0 bases and V by 0 bases; bases with no gene match: 2. The length of the CDR3 is 16 residues. Germline CDR1 is MNHNY and CDR2 is SVGAGI (reference sequence). As DNA, the CDR3 is TGTGCCAGCAGTTACTCGCTAGCGGGCAGCACAGATACGCAGTATTTT. It codes for CASSYSLAGSTDTQYF.

J is TRBJ2-3 and V is TRBV2; D remains unclear. Between the trimmed V and J ends, which lost 5 bases and 1 base, there was a span of 10 bases. This CDR3 is built from 14 residues. Germline CDR1 and CDR2: SNHLY and FYNNEI. The CDR3 sequence is CASSRLRGTDTQYF. The CDR3 nucleotides are TGTGCCAGCAGTAGGCTGCGCGGCACAGATACGCAGTATTTT. The full variable domain, its missing parts supplied by reference TRBV2 and TRBJ2-3, is EPEVTQTPSHQVTQMGQEVILRCVPISNHLYFYWYRQILGQKVEFLVSFYNNEISEKSEIFDDQFSVERPDGSNFTLKIRSTKLEDSAMYFCASSRLRGTDTQYFGPGTRLTVL.